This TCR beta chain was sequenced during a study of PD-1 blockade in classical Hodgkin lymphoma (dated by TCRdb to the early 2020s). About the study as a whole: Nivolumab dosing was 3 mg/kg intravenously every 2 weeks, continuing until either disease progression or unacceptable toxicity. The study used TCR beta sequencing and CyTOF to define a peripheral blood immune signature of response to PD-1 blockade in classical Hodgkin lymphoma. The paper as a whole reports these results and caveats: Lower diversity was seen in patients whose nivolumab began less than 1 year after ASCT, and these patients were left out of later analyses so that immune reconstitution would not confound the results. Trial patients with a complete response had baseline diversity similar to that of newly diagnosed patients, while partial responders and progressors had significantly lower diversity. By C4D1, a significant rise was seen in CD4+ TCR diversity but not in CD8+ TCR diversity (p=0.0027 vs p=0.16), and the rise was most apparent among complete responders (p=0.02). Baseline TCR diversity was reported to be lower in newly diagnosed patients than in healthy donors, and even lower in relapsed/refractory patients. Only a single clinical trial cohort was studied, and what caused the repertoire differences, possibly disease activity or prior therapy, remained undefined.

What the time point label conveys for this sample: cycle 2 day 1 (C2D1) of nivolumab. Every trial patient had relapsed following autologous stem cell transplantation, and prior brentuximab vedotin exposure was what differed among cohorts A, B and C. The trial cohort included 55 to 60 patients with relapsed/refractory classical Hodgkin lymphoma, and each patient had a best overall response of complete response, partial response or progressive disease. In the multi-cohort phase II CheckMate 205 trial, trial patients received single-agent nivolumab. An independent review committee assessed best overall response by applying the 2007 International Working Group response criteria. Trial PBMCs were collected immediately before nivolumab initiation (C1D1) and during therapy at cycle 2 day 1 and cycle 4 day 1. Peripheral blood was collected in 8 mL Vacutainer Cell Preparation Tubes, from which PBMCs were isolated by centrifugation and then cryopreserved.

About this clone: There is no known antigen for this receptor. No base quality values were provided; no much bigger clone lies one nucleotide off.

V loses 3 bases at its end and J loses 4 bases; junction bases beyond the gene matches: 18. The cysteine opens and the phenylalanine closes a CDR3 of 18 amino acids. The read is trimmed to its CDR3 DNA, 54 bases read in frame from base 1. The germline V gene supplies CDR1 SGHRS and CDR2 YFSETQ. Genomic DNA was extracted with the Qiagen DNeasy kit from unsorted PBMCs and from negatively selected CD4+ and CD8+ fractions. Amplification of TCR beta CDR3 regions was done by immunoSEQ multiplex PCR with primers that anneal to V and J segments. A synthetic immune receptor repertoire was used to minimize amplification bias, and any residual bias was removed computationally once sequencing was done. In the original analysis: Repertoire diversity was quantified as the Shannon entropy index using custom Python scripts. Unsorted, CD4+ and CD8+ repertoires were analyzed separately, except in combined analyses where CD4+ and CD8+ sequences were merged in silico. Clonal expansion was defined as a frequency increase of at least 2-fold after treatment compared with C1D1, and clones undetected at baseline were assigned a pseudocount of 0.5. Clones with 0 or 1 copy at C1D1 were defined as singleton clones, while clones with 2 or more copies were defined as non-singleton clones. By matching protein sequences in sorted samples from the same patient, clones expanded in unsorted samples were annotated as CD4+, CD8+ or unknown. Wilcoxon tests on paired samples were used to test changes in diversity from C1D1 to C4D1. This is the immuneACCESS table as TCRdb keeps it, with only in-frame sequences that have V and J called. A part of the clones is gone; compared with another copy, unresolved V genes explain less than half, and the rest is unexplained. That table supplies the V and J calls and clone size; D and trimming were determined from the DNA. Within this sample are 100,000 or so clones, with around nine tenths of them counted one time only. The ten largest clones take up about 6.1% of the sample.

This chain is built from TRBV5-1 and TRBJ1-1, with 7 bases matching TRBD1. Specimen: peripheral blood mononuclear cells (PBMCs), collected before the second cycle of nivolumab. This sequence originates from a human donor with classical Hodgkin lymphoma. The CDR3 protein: CASSSRDSGMYERTEAFF. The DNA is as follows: TGCGCCAGCAGCTCCCGGGACAGTGGTATGTATGAACGCACTGAAGCTTTCTTT.